This TCR beta chain was captured by sequencing in a study of T-cell reconstitution after alpha-beta-depleted transplantation in children. The CDR3 covers 13 residues. Deletions cut 1 base from V and 3 bases from J, with 7 bases between. CDR1 is MGHRA and CDR2 is YSYEKL in the germline V gene. Overall study findings and caveats: Day-60 TCRbeta diversity that was high in some patients was derived from surviving recipient T cells and thymic progenitors. Once a year had passed after transplant, T-cell counts and diversity came mostly from newly produced T cells.

Preparing the TCRbeta library involved the use of unique molecular identifiers. TCRdb redid the calling of the PCR reads with MiXCR, one entry per CDR3 protein. The sample has 200,000 to 300,000 distinct CDR3 sequences; roughly 23% are singletons. Many counts were recorded for this clonotype. The antigen is unknown. This rearrangement joins TRBV4-1 to TRBJ2-7, with D hard to call. The receptor comes from a girl aged 2-10 years with Fanconi anemia, due to receive a stem cell transplant. The specimen comprised PBMCs, sampled before TCRalphabeta/CD19-depleted stem cell transplant. CDR3 sequence reads: CASSQGNHYEQYF. The CDR3 bases are TGCGCCAGCAGCCAAGGTAACCACTACGAGCAGTACTTC.